This T cell receptor (beta chain) was observed in a study of OX40 agonist ivuxolimab in advanced cancers. The V end lost 6 bases, the J end lost 0 bases, and 12 bases lay between the germline ends. The CDR3 runs to 15 residues. Germline V gives CDR1 MNHEY, CDR2 SVGAGI. In regard to this clone: Its target is not known.

Libraries were prepared by immunoSEQ multiplex PCR; TCRdb keeps only in-frame clonotypes and omits some of them. The sample holds 55,000 to 65,000 clones; about 92% are singletons and the top ten take around 25%. General observations from the study: Dosing at 0.1 to 3.0 mg/kg was accompanied by clonal expansion of CD4+ and CD8+ blood T cells by week 6.

Source: CD4+ or CD8+ T cells sorted from blood, taken in a trial of the OX40 agonist ivuxolimab. The sequence derives from an adult with an advanced solid tumor such as melanoma, head and neck, liver or kidney cancer. The chain couples TRBV6-5 to TRBJ1-5, with D perhaps TRBD1 (6 bases). CDR3 loop: CASSPTGYSNQPQHF. The CDR3 coding sequence is TGTGCCAGCAGCCCTACAGGGTATAGCAATCAGCCCCAGCATTTT.